This T cell receptor beta chain was identified in a study of control samples from healthy donors and cancer patients. Using immunoSEQ multiplex PCR, the repertoire was profiled, and TCRdb retains in-frame clones only, with some absent. This repertoire shows 70,000 or so clones, 75% to 90% found once; its top ten account for about 3.1%. Per the germline V gene, CDR1 is LGHNA and CDR2 is YSLEER. Trimming took 0 bases from V and 6 from J, leaving 21 bases between them. The length of the CDR3 is 18 residues. This clone was recorded only once. The sequencing input was PBMCs. The genes are TRBV4-3 and TRBJ2-1; weak D call: TRBD2 (5 bases). This TCR derives from a woman between 50 and 59 years old with lung cancer. For the CDR3, the DNA is TGCGCCAGCAGCCAAGACTTTCAAACCGGGTCTCGGGGCAATGAGCAGTTCTTC. Amino acids: CASSQDFQTGSRGNEQFF.